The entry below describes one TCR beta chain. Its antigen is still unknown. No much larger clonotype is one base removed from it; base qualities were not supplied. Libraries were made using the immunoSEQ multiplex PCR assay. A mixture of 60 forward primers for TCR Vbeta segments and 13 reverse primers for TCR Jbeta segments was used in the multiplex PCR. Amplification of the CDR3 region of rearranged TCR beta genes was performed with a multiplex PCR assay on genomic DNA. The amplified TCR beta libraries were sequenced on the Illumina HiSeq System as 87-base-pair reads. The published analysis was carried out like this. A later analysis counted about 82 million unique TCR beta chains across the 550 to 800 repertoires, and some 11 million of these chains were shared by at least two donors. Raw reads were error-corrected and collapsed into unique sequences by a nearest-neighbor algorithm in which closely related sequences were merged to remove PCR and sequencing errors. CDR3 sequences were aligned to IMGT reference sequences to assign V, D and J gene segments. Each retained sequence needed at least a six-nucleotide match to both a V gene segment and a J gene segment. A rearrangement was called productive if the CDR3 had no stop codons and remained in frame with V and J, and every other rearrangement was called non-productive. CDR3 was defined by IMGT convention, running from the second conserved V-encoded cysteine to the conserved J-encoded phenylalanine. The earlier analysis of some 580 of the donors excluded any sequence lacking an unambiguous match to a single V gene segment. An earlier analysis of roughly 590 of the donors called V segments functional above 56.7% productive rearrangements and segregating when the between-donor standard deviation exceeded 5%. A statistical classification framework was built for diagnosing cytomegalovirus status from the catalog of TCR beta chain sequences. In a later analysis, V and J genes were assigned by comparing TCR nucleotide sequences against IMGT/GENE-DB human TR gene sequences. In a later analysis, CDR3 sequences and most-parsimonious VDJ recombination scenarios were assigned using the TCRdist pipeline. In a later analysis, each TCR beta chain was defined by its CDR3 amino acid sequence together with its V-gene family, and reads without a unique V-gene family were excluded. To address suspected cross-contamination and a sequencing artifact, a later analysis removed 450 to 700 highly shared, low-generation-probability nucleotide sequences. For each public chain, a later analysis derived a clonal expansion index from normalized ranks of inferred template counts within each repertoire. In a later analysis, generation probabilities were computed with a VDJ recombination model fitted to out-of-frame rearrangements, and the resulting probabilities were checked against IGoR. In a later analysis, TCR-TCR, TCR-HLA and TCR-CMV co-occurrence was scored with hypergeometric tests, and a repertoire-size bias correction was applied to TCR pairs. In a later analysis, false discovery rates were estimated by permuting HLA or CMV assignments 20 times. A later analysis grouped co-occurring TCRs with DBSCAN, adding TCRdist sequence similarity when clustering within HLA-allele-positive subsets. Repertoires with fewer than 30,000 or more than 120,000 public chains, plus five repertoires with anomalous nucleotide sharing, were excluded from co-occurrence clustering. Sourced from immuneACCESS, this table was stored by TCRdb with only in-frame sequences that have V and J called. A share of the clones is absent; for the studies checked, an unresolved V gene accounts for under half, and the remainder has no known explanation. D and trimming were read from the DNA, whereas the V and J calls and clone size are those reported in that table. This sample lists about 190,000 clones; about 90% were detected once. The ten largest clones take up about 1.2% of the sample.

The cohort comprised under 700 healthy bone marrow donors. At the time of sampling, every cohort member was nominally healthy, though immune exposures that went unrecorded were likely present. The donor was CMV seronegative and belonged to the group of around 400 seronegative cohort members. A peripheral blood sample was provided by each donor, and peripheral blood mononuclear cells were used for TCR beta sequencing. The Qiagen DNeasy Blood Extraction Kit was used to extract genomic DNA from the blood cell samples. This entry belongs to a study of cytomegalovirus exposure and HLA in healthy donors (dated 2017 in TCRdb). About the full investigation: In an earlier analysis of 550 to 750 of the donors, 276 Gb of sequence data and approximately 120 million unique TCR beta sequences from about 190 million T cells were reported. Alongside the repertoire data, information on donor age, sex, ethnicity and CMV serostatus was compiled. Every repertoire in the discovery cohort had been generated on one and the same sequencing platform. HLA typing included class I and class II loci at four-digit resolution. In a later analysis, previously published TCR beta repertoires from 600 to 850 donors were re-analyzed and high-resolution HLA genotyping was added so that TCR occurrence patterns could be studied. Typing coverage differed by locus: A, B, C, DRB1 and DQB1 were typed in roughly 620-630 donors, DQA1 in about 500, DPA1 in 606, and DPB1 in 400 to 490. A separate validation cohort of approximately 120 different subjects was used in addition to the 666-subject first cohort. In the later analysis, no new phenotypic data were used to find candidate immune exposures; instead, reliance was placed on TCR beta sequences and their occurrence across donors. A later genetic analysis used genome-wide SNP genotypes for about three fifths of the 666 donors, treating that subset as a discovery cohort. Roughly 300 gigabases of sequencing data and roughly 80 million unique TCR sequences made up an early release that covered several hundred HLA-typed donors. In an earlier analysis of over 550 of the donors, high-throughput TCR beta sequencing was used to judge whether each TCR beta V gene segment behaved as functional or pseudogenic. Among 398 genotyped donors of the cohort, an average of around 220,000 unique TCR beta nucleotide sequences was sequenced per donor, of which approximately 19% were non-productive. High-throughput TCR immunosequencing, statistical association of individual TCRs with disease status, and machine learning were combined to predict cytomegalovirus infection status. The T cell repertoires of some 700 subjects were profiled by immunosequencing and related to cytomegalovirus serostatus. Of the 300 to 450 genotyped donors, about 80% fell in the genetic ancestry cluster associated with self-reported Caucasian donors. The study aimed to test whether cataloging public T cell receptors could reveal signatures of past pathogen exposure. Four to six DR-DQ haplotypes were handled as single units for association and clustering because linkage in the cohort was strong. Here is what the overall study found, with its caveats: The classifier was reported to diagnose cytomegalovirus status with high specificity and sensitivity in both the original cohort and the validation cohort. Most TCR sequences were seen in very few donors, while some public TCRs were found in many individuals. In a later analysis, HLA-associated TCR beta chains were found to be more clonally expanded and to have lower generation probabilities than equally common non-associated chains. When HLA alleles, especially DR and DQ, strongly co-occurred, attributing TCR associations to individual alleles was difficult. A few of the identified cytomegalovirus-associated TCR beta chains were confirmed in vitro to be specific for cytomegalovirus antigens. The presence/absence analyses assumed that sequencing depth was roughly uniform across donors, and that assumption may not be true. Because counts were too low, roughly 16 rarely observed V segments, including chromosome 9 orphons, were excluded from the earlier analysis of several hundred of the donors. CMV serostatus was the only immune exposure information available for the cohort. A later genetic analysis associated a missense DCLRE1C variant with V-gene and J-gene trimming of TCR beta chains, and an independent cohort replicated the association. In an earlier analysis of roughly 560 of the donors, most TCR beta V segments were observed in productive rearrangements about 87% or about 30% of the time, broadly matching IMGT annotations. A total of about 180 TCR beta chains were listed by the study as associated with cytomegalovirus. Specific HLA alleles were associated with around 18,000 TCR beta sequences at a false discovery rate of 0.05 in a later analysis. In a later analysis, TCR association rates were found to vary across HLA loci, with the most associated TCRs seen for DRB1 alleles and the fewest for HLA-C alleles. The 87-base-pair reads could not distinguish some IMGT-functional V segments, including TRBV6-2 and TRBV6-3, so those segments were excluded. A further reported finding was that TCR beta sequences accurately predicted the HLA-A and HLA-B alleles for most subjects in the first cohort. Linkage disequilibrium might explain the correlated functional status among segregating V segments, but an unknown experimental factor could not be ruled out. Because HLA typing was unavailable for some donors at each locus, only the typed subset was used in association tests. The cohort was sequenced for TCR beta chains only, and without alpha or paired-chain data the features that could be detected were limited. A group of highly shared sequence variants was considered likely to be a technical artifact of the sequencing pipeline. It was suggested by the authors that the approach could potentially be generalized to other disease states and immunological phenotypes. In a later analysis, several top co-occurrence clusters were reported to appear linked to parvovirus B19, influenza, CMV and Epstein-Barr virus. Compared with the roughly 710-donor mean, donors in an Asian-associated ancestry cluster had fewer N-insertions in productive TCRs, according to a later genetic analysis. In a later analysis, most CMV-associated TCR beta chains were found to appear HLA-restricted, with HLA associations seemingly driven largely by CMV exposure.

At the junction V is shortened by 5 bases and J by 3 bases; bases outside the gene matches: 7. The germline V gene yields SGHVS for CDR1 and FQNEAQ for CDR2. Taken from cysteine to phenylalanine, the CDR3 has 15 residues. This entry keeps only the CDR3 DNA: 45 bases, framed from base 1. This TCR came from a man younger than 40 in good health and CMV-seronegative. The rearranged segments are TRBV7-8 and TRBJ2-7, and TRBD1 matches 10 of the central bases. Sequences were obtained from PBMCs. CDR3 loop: CASSPWTGGNYEQYF. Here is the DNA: TGTGCCAGCAGCCCATGGACAGGGGGAAACTACGAGCAGTACTTC.